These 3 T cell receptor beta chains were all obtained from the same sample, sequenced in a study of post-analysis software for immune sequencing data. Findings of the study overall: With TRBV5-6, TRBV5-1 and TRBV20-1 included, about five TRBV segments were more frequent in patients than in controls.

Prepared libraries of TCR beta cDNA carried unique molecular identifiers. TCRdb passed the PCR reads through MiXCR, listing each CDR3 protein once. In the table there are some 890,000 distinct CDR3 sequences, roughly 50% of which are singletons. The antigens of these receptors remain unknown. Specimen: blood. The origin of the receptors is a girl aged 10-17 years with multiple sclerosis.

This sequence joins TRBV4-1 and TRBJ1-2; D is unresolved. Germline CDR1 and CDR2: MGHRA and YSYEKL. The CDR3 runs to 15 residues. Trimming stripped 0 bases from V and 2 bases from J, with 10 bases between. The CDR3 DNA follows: TGCGCCAGCAGCCAAGAAGCGGGTAGAAACTATGGCTACACCTTC. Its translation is CASSQEAGRNYGYTF.

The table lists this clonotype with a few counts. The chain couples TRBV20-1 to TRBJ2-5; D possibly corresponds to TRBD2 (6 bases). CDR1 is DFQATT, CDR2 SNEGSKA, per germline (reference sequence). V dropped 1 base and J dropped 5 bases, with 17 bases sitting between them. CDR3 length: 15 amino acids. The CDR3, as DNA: TGCAGTGCTAGAGTTGGAGGGCGGAGCGGGGAGACCCAGTACTTC. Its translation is CSARVGGRSGETQYF.

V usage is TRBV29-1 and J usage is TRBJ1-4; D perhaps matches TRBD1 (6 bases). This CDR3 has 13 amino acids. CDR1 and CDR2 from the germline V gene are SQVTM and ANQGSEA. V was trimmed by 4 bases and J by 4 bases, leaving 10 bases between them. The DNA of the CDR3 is TGCAGCGTTGGGGGCAGGGGTAATGAAAAACTGTTTTTT. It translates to CSVGGRGNEKLFF.